Each of the 21 T cell receptor beta chains below was sequenced from the same sample in a study of response to subunit inactivated influenza vaccine. Each CDR3 protein is one row after TCRdb ran MiXCR on the RT-PCR reads. The repertoire consists of 650,000 to 700,000 distinct CDR3 sequences, with 15% to 18% occurring once and the leading ten covering around a tenth. Sequences were derived from PBMCs from blood, sampled 11 to 12 days after vaccination. The source of these receptors is a man aged 45-65 years who received an inactivated influenza vaccine.

This clonotype has just a few counts. This chain uses TRBV20-1 with TRBJ2-7, with unresolved D. Germline loops: CDR1 DFQATT, CDR2 SNEGSKA (reference sequence). The length of the CDR3 is 11 residues. The germline V and J ends were trimmed by 6 bases and 4 bases, with 10 bases remaining between them. The CDR3 region has the DNA TGCAGTGCAACGGGCCATTACGAGCAGTACTTC. Its translation is CSATGHYEQYF.

The V call is TRBV7-2, the J call TRBJ2-2; 13 positions match TRBD2. Germline V gives CDR1 SGHTA, CDR2 FQGNSA. The CDR3 is made up of 16 amino acids. The J segment lost 6 bases and the V segment lost 5 bases, leaving 6 bases of the junction unmatched. DNA of the CDR3: TGTGCCAGCAGCCCACTAGCGGGGGGGAGGTCCGGGGAGCTGTTTTTT. As protein: CASSPLAGGRSGELFF.

The chain joins TRBV12-5 to TRBJ2-1; 9 bases match TRBD1. The junction had 9 bases not matched to a gene; V was cut back by 1 base and J by 8 bases. This CDR3 region has 16 residues. Germline V gene data show CDR1 as LGHNT and CDR2 as FRNRAP. CDR3 region: CASGLDPGTGSYEQFF. The CDR3 bases are TGTGCTAGTGGTTTGGACCCCGGGACAGGGAGCTATGAGCAGTTCTTC.

This clonotype has a handful of counts. This chain's CDR3 is CASSFLPHTEAFF. CDR3 sequence (DNA): TGTGCCAGCAGTTTCCTCCCCCACACTGAAGCTTTCTTT. This sequence joins TRBV27 and TRBJ1-1; no clear D gene. The CDR3 spans 13 residues. V lost 3 bases and J lost 3, with 8 bases in between. The germline V gene encodes CDR1 MNHEY and CDR2 SMNVEV (reference sequence).

This clonotype was counted ten times or more. The chain has TRBV20-1 and TRBJ2-1, with D possibly matching TRBD2 (7 bases). Germline V gene data show CDR1 as DFQATT and CDR2 as SNEGSKA (reference sequence). The CDR3 totals 13 residues. Trimming took 3 bases from V and 6 from J, leaving 12 bases between them. The CDR3 reads CSASWGGLNEQFF. In nucleotides, the CDR3 is TGCAGTGCTAGCTGGGGGGGCCTCAATGAGCAGTTCTTC.

The chain is built from TRBV7-2 and TRBJ1-5; D unresolved. The V and J ends lost 2 bases and 1 base respectively, with 15 bases between them. CDR1 and CDR2 from the germline V gene are SGHTA and FQGNSA. This CDR3 spans 17 amino acids. The CDR3 nucleotides read TGTGCCAGCAGCTTATACGGAACTCCAGGCAGCAATCAGCCCCAGCATTTT. Residues: CASSLYGTPGSNQPQHF.

The V call is TRBV11-2, the J call TRBJ2-7; 13 bases are shared with TRBD2. Germline lookup yields CDR1 SGHAT and CDR2 FQNNGV. This CDR3 is 17 amino acids long. With V trimmed by 5 bases and J by 6 bases, 13 bases remained unmatched. The CDR3 DNA reads TGTGCCAGCAGCACCGGGACTAGCGGGGCTTATTTGGTCGAGCAGTACTTC. Encoded protein: CASSTGTSGAYLVEQYF.

The J gene is TRBJ1-2, the V gene TRBV5-1, with TRBD1 as a possible D gene (6 bases). The CDR3 sequence is 15 residues long. CDR1 is SGHRS and CDR2 is YFSETQ in the germline V gene. V lost 5 bases, J lost 4 bases, and 18 bases lay in between. CDR3 in DNA: TGCGCCAGCAGACGAACAGGGAACACCGCCTATGGCTACACCTTC. Translating gives CASRRTGNTAYGYTF.

This clonotype was found many times. This chain connects TRBV7-2 to TRBJ2-7; D might be TRBD1 (7 bases). Germline CDR1 and CDR2: SGHTA and FQGNSA. The CDR3 runs to 16 residues. V was pared by 4 bases and J by 0 bases, with 16 bases between. The CDR3 DNA is TGTGCCAGCAGCTATTTTTCAGGGGGGCACTCCTACGAGCAGTACTTC. This codes for CASSYFSGGHSYEQYF. The whole variable domain, remainder taken from reference TRBV7-2 and TRBJ2-7, is GAGVSQSPSNKVTEKGKDVELRCDPISGHTALYWYRQSLGQGLEFLIYFQGNSAPDKSGLPSDRFSAERTGGSVSTLTIQRTQQEDSAVYLCASSYFSGGHSYEQYFGPGTRLTVT.

This clonotype has a count of ten or more. V usage is TRBV20-1 and J usage is TRBJ2-7; possibly TRBD1 for D (5 bases). CDR1 is DFQATT, CDR2 SNEGSKA, per germline (reference sequence). Trimming cost V 2 bases and J 4 bases, with 18 bases left between them. The CDR3 extends over 15 amino acids. As DNA, the CDR3 is TGCAGTGCTAGACCCCCGAAGACGCCAGGGTACGAGCAGTACTTC. Translating it yields CSARPPKTPGYEQYF.

This clonotype was seen a few times. The chain carries TRBV2 and TRBJ2-3; D gene ambiguous. The CDR3 runs to 12 residues. CDR1 is SNHLY and CDR2 is FYNNEI in the germline V gene. The V end was cut by 3 bases, the J end by 1 base, with 2 bases between. The CDR3 DNA sequence: TGTGCCAGCAGTGATGGCACAGATACGCAGTATTTT. Encoded protein: CASSDGTDTQYF.

The sample holds a few counts of this clonotype. The J gene is TRBJ1-1, the V gene TRBV15, with D possibly being TRBD1 (5 bases). The CDR3 sequence is 15 residues long. Germline values: CDR1 LNHNV, CDR2 YYDKDF (reference sequence). Trimming cost V 0 bases and J 3 bases, with 11 bases left between them. The DNA of the CDR3 is TGTGCCACCAGCAGAGAGGAACAGGAGTACACTGAAGCTTTCTTT. This sequence encodes CATSREEQEYTEAFF.

This clonotype was seen a handful of times. Its ends do not fully match the called genes, so a read error is possible. This rearrangement joins TRBV28 to TRBJ2-1, with D unclear. Germline V CDR1 and CDR2: MDHEN, SYDVKM. CDR3 length: 13 amino acids. The CDR3 DNA sequence: TGTGCCAGCAGTTTTTTGGGGTTGCCAGCCGAAATCTTC. Translating gives CASSFLGLPAEIF.

The chain employs TRBV4-3 and TRBJ1-4, with D perhaps TRBD1 (6 bases). Germline lookup yields CDR1 LGHNA and CDR2 YSLEER. The CDR3 is made up of 14 amino acids. Trimming took 0 bases from V and 12 from J, leaving 14 bases between them. The CDR3 nucleotides read TGCGCCAGCAGCCAAGATCTTGCAGGGGACGAACTGTTTTTT. Amino acid sequence: CASSQDLAGDELFF.

The V and J genes are TRBV19 and TRBJ1-2, with TRBD1 identical over 10 bases. CDR3 size: 16 residues. The germline CDR1 and CDR2 sequences are LNHDA and SQIVND (reference sequence). V lost 3 bases and J lost 4; bases outside the gene matches: 8. This CDR3 reads CASSISAGQGIYGYTF. The CDR3 region has the DNA TGTGCCAGTAGTATTTCAGCGGGACAGGGGATCTATGGCTACACCTTC.

V gene TRBV6-2 or TRBV6-3 combines with J gene TRBJ2-7, with 7 bases matching TRBD1. Per germline, CDR1 MNHEY and CDR2 SVGEGT. V trimming: 1 base; J trimming: 7 bases; junction bases outside the gene matches: 4. The CDR3 has 13 residues. CDR3 sequence: CASSYFDRVEQYF. The DNA for the CDR3 is TGTGCCAGCAGTTACTTCGACAGGGTTGAGCAGTACTTC.

The rearrangement uses TRBV5-1 and TRBJ1-1; 7 positions match TRBD1. The CDR3 sequence is 15 residues long. The J segment lost 5 bases and the V segment lost 4 bases, leaving 11 bases of the junction unmatched. Germline CDR1 reads SGHRS; CDR2 reads YFSETQ. CDR3 sequence reads: CASSPNGRGRTEAFF. The CDR3, as DNA: TGCGCCAGCAGCCCGAACGGGAGGGGGCGGACTGAAGCTTTCTTT.

V is TRBV7-8 and J is TRBJ2-2; D unclear. Germline V gene data show CDR1 as SGHVS and CDR2 as FQNEAQ. CDR3 length equals 15 residues. Trimming shortened V by 5 bases and J by 6 bases, and 16 bases separated the two germline ends. The CDR3 nucleotides read TGTGCCAGCAGCCCTCGTAGTATTGGATCCGGGGAGCTGTTTTTT. It is translated as CASSPRSIGSGELFF.

This chain uses TRBV29-1 with TRBJ1-2, with D unresolved. This CDR3 comprises 13 residues. Trimming left V 0 bases short and J 7 bases short, with 12 bases between. The V gene's germline CDR1 is SQVTM and CDR2 ANQGSEA. The CDR3 DNA reads TGCAGCGTTGAAGATCGTTTTGAGGGTGGCTACACCTTC. It is translated as CSVEDRFEGGYTF.

This chain connects TRBV7-9 to TRBJ2-2; D call uncertain. CDR1 is SEHNR, CDR2 FQNEAQ, per germline (reference sequence). CDR3 length: 15 amino acids. Trimming cost V 3 bases and J 0 bases, with 8 bases left between them. The CDR3 bases are TGTGCCAGCAGCTTTGCCAGCTCGAACACCGGGGAGCTGTTTTTT. As protein: CASSFASSNTGELFF.

This chain uses TRBV29-1 with TRBJ2-7, with 7 positions matching TRBD1. Germline V gene lookup returns CDR1 SQVTM and CDR2 ANQGSEA. CDR3 length equals 14 residues. The ends lost 5 bases at V and 2 bases at J; junction bases unmatched: 9. CDR3 DNA: TGCAGCGTTTTAACAGGGGAAATCACCTACGAGCAGTACTTC. Translating gives CSVLTGEITYEQYF.